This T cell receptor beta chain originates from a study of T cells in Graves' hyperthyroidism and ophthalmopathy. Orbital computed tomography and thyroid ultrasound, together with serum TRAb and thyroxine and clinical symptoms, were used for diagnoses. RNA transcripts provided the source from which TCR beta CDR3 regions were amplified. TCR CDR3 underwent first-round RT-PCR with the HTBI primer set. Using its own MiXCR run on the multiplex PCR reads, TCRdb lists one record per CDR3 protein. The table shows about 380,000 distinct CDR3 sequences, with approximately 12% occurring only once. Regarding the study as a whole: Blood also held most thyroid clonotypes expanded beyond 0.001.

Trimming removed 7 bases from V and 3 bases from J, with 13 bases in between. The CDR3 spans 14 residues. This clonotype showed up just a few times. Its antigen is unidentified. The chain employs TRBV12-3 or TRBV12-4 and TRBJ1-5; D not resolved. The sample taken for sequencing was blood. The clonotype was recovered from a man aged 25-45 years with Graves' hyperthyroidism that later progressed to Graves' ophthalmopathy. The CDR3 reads CASNLGGPNQPQHF. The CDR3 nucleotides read TGTGCCAGCAATCTAGGAGGTCCCAATCAGCCCCAGCATTTT.